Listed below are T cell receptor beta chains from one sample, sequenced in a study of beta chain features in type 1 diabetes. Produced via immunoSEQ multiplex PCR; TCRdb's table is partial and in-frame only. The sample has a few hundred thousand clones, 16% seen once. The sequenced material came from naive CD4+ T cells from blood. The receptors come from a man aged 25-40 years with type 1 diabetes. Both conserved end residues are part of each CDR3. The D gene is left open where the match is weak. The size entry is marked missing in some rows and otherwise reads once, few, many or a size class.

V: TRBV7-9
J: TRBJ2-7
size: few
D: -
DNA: TGTGCCAGCAGCTTAGCTGGACTCTCCTACGAGCAGTACTTC
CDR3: CASSLAGLSYEQYF

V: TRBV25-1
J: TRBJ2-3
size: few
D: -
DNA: TGTGCCAGCGTGGCGACACCCGATACGCAGTATTTT
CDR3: CASVATPDTQYF

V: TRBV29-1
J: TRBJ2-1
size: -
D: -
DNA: TGCAGCGTTGAGTCCTGGAGCTCCTACAATGAGCAGTTCTTC
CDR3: CSVESWSSYNEQFF

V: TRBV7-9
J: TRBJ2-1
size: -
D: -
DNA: TGTGCCAGCAGCCCTGTTTGGCCCTACAATGAGCAGTTCTTC
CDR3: CASSPVWPYNEQFF

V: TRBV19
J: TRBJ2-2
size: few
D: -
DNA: TGTGCCAGTAGTATGAACAGGGAGATCGGGGAGCTGTTTTTT
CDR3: CASSMNREIGELFF

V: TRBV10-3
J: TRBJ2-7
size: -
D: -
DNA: TGTGCCATCGGGGGCGGCCACGAGCAGTACTTC
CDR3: CAIGGGHEQYF

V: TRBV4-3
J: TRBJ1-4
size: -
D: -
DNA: TGCGCCAGCAGCCAAGGGGCCGGGAGGATTGGTGAAAAACTGTTTTTT
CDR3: CASSQGAGRIGEKLFF

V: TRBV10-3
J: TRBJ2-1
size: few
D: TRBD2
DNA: TGTGCCATAAAGGACTTTGCGGGAGGGTACAATGAGCAGTTCTTC
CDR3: CAIKDFAGGYNEQFF

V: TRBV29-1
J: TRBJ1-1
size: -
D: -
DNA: TGCAGCGTTATCAGAACAGCCCCGGGCACTGAAGCTTTCTTT
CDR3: CSVIRTAPGTEAFF

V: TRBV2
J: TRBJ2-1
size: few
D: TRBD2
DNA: TGTGCCAGCAGTGAAAGCGGGGGCTGGCATGAGCAGTTCTTC
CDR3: CASSESGGWHEQFF

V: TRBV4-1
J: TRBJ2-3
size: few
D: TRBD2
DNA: TGCGCCAGCAGCCAAGGTGCTAGCGGGAGGCCCTCCCGGAGCACAGATACGCAGTATTTT
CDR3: CASSQGASGRPSRSTDTQYF

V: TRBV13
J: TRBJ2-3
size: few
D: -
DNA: TGTGCCAGCAGCTTAGCAACCCCCCGAGATACGCAGTATTTT
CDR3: CASSLATPRDTQYF

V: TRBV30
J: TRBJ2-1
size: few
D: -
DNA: TGTGCCTGGAGTAGGAGCTCCTACAATGAGCAGTTCTTC
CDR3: CAWSRSSYNEQFF

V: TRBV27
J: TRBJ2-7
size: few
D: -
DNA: TGTGCCAGCAGTTTCCGGGGCACCTACGAGCAGTACTTC
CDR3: CASSFRGTYEQYF

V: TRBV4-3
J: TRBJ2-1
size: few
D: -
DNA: TGCGCCAGCAGCCAAGAGATCGGCCCCTACAATGAGCAGTTCTTC
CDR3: CASSQEIGPYNEQFF

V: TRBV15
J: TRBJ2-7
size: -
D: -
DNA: TGTGCCACCAGCAGAGATTCAGGCTCCTACGAGCAGTACTTC
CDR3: CATSRDSGSYEQYF

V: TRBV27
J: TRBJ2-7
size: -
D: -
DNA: TGTGCCAGCAGTGATACAGTTAAGACCTACGAGCAGTACTTC
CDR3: CASSDTVKTYEQYF

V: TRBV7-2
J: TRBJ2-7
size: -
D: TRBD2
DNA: TGTGCCAGCAGCTTAGACAGCGGGAGGCCCTACGAGCAGTACTTC
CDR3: CASSLDSGRPYEQYF

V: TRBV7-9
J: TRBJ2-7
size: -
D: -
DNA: TGTGCCAGCAGCTCAGAGGGTGAGCAGTACTTC
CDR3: CASSSEGEQYF

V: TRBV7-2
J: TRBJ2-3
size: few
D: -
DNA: TGTGCCAGCAGCCGTGGAGGAGCAGGCCTCACAGATACGCAGTATTTT
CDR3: CASSRGGAGLTDTQYF

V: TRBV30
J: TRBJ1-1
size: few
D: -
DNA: TGTGCCTGGAGTATCCGACAGGTCGGGTCTGAAGCTTTCTTT
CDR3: CAWSIRQVGSEAFF

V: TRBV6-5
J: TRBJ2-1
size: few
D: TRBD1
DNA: TGTGCCAGCAGTAGGACGGGACAGGGAGACAATGAGCAGTTCTTC
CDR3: CASSRTGQGDNEQFF

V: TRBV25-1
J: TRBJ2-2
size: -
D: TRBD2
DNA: TGTGCCAGCAAAAGAGCGGGAGTCGACACCGGGGAGCTGTTTTTT
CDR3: CASKRAGVDTGELFF

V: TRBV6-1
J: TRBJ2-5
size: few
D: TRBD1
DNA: TGTGCCAGCAGTGTGGGACAGTTCCAAGAGACCCAGTACTTC
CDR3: CASSVGQFQETQYF

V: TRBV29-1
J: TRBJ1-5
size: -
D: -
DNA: TGCAGCGTTGTAGGGGTTTTCGGCCAGCCCCAGCATTTT
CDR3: CSVVGVFGQPQHF

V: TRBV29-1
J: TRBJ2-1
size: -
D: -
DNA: TGCAGCGTTGTAACAGGGCCAAGCAATGAGCAGTTCTTC
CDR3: CSVVTGPSNEQFF

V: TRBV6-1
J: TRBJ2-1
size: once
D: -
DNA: TGTGCCAGCAGTGAAAATCCCCGAGGTGAGCAGTTCTTC
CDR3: CASSENPRGEQFF

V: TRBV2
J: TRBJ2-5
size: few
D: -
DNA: TGTGCCAGCAGTGGGACGTTCATAGTGAGGTACTTC
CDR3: CASSGTFIVRYF

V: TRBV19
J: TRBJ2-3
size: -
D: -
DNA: TGTGCCAGTAGTTGGACTCGTATGGATACGCAGTATTTT
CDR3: CASSWTRMDTQYF

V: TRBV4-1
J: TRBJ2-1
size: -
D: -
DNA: TGCGCCAGCAGCCAAGAGTGGATCTCCTACAATGAGCAGTTCTTC
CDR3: CASSQEWISYNEQFF

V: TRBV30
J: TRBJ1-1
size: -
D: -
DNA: TGTGCCTGGAGTGTAAGGGGCACTGAAGCTTTCTTT
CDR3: CAWSVRGTEAFF

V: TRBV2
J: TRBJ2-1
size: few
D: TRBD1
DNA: TGTGCCAGCAGCGGAGACAGGGGCGGCGAGCAGTTCTTC
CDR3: CASSGDRGGEQFF

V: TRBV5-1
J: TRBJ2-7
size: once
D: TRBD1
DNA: TGCGCCAGCAGCTTCCTTTCGGGACAGGTCTACGAGCAGTACTTC
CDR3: CASSFLSGQVYEQYF

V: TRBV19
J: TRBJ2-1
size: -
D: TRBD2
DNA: TGTGCCAGTCAAGGTAGCGGGAGATACAATGAGCAGTTCTTC
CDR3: CASQGSGRYNEQFF

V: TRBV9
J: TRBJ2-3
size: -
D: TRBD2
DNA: TGTGCCAGCAGCGTAGGCGGGAGTTACACAGATACGCAGTATTTT
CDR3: CASSVGGSYTDTQYF

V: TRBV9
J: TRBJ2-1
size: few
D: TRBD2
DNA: TGTGCCAGCAGCGTTGACGCTAGCGGGAGACCTGAGCAGTTCTTC
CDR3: CASSVDASGRPEQFF

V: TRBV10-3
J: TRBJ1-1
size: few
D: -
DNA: TGTGCCATCAGTGACACCGGTCGAGGGAACACTGAAGCTTTCTTT
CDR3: CAISDTGRGNTEAFF

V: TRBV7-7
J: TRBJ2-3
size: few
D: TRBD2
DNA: TGTGCCAGCAGTGACACTAGCGGGAGCACAGATACGCAGTATTTT
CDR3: CASSDTSGSTDTQYF

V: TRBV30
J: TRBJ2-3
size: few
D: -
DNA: TGTGCCTGGAGTCCCTTCCGGGTTTGGACAGATACGCAGTATTTT
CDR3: CAWSPFRVWTDTQYF

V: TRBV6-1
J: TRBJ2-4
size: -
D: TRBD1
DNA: TGTGCCAGCAGTGGACAGGGGGCGCGATTGGTCATTCAGTACTTC
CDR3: CASSGQGARLVIQYF

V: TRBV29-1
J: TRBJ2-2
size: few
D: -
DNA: TGCAGCGTCGGACAGAACACCGGGGAGCTGTTTTTT
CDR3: CSVGQNTGELFF

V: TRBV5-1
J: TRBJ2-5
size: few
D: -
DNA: TGCGCCAGCAGCTTGTGGCAGAAGGAGACCCAGTACTTC
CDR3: CASSLWQKETQYF

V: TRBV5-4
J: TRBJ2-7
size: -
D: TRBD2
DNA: TGTGCCAGCAGCTTGCCGGGACTAGCGTCCTACGAGCAGTACTTC
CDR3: CASSLPGLASYEQYF

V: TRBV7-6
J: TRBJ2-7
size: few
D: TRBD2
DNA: TGTGCCAGCAGCGGGACCGGACTAGTTCTCGAGCAGTACTTC
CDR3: CASSGTGLVLEQYF

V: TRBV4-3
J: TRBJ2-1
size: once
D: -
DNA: TGCGCCAGCAGCCAAGGTCTACCCAATGAGCAGTTCTTC
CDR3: CASSQGLPNEQFF

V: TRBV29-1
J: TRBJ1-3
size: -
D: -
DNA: TGCAGCGCCCTATCTGGGTTCTCTGGAAACACCATATATTTT
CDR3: CSALSGFSGNTIYF